The 17 T cell receptor beta chains listed next were all sequenced from one sample in a study of CD8 T cells in Susac syndrome. About 0.5 to 1 ug RNA was reverse transcribed with random hexamers. TCRdb itself ran the immunoSEQ multiplex PCR reads through MiXCR, one entry per CDR3 protein. The profile shows over 120,000 distinct CDR3 sequences, roughly 95% of them singletons. Specimen: CD4+ T cells from PBMCs. Source of these receptors: a human donor in good health.

This sequence joins TRBV18 and TRBJ1-1; a possible D gene is TRBD1 (6 bases). V was cut by 2 bases and J by 1 base, with 11 bases left in between. The CDR3 runs to 15 residues. Germline V gene sequence: CDR1 KGHSH, CDR2 LQKENI. The CDR3 DNA reads TGTGCCAGCTCACCAGGGGGACAATCGAACACTGAAGCTTTCTTT. This sequence encodes CASSPGGQSNTEAFF.

The rearrangement links TRBV2 to TRBJ2-1; D assignment may be TRBD1 or TRBD2 (5 bases each). CDR3 size: 15 residues. Trimming stripped 6 bases from V and 0 bases from J, with 12 bases between. The germline V gene encodes CDR1 SNHLY and CDR2 FYNNEI. Here the CDR3 reads CASRRDGSSYNEQFF. The DNA for the CDR3 is TGTGCCAGCAGGAGGGACGGAAGCTCCTACAATGAGCAGTTCTTC.

The genes are TRBV27 and TRBJ1-2, with unresolved D. CDR3 size: 13 residues. Trimming pared 6 bases from V and 3 bases from J, leaving 11 bases between. CDR1 and CDR2 (germline): MNHEY, SMNVEV (reference sequence). The CDR3 DNA reads TGTGCCAGCAGCGGACCTCTCGACTATGGCTACACCTTC. Its translation is CASSGPLDYGYTF.

The J gene is TRBJ2-5, the V gene TRBV5-1; D perhaps matches TRBD1 (6 bases). The CDR3 runs 15 residues. V lost 0 bases and J 5 bases, leaving 14 bases between the germline ends. Germline V CDR1 and CDR2: SGHRS, YFSETQ. CDR3 protein: CASSLDFSGEETQYF. CDR3 nucleotides: TGCGCCAGCAGCTTGGATTTCTCAGGGGAGGAGACCCAGTACTTC.

The V and J genes are TRBV7-9 and TRBJ2-7; no definite D call. V gave up 3 bases and J gave up 4 bases, with 7 bases separating them. CDR3 size: 12 residues. Germline V gene data show CDR1 as SEHNR and CDR2 as FQNEAQ (reference sequence). This chain's CDR3 is CASSLTGYEQYF. In DNA form, the CDR3 reads TGTGCCAGCAGCTTGACCGGGTACGAGCAGTACTTC.

To note about this clonotype: The germline gene is not matched at one end of the junction; a read error may be the cause. J is TRBJ1-2 and V is TRBV7-9; TRBD1 might be the D (5 bases). This CDR3 region has 14 residues. Germline V gene lookup returns CDR1 SEHNR and CDR2 FQNEAQ (reference sequence). The CDR3 DNA reads TGTGCCAGCAGCTTAGCGCCGGGGGGTGGTGGCTACACTTTC. Its translation: CASSLAPGGGGYTF.

The J gene is TRBJ2-7, the V gene TRBV6-2 or TRBV6-3; TRBD2 matches at 10 bases. Germline V gene lookup returns CDR1 MNHEY and CDR2 SVGEGT. CDR3 size: 14 residues. V was clipped by 6 bases and J by 3 bases; unmatched bases: 5. In DNA, the CDR3 is TGTGCCAGCAGACCTAGCGGGGGCCTCTACGAGCAGTACTTC. Translated: CASRPSGGLYEQYF.

The chain employs TRBV6-5 and TRBJ2-1; 7 bases line up with TRBD2. This CDR3 contains 17 residues. Germline V gene data show CDR1 as MNHEY and CDR2 as SVGAGI. Unmatched junction bases numbered 15, after V lost 2 bases and J lost 8 bases. As DNA, the CDR3 is TGTGCCAGCAGTTACGGGCCTAGCGGTCTTCTAAGGGATGAGCAGTTCTTC. Translation: CASSYGPSGLLRDEQFF.

This clonotype has only one observation. The V and J genes are TRBV30 and TRBJ1-1; D may be TRBD1 (6 bases). Germline lookup yields CDR1 GTSNPN and CDR2 SVGIG (reference sequence). The V end was cut by 3 bases, the J end by 5 bases, with 19 bases between. The CDR3 runs 15 residues. The CDR3 loop reads CAWRDRPGVGTEAFF. CDR3 sequence (DNA): TGTGCCTGGAGGGACAGACCAGGGGTAGGGACTGAAGCTTTCTTT.

The gene calls are TRBV30 and TRBJ1-1; D call uncertain. Germline assignment: CDR1 GTSNPN and CDR2 SVGIG (reference sequence). CDR3 size: 11 residues. CDR3 nucleotides: TGTGCTTCAAACCGGGCTGGGGAAGCTTTCTTT. As protein: CASNRAGEAFF.

This chain connects TRBV24-1 to TRBJ2-1, with 8 positions matching TRBD2. J gave up 6 bases and V 4 bases, and 4 bases lay outside the gene matches. Germline assignment: CDR1 KGHDR and CDR2 SFDVKD. The CDR3 length is 14 residues. Here the CDR3 reads CATSDAGRVNEQFF. CDR3 nucleotides: TGTGCCACCAGTGACGCCGGGAGGGTCAATGAGCAGTTCTTC.

The rearrangement links TRBV6-5 to TRBJ1-1; D gene uncertain. The germline V gene has CDR1 MNHEY and CDR2 SVGAGI. The CDR3 is 12 residues long. With 2 bases removed from V and 2 bases from J, the gap between germline ends came to 3 bases. The CDR3: CASSYSNTEAFF. In DNA, the CDR3 is TGTGCCAGCAGTTACAGTAACACTGAAGCTTTCTTT.

This clonotype has only one observation. This chain uses TRBV5-1 with TRBJ2-7; D is perhaps TRBD2 (6 bases). V was pared by 0 bases and J by 4 bases, with 8 bases between. CDR1 and CDR2 from the germline V gene are SGHRS and YFSETQ. The CDR3 is 13 amino acids. The CDR3 DNA sequence: TGCGCCAGCAGCTTGGACGGGAGTTACGAGCAGTACTTC. Amino acid sequence: CASSLDGSYEQYF.

The J gene is TRBJ2-3, the V gene TRBV9; the D is unclear. The germline gives CDR1 SGDLS, CDR2 YYNGEE. CDR3 size: 15 residues. V shed 3 bases and J shed 1 base, with 12 bases lying between them. Here the CDR3 DNA reads TGTGCCAGCAGCGGGGGTCCCCAGCGCACAGATACGCAGTATTTT. It translates to CASSGGPQRTDTQYF. The complete variable domain, with remaining parts taken from reference TRBV9 and TRBJ2-3, reads DSGVTQTPKHLITATGQRVTLRCSPRSGDLSVYWYQQSLDQGLQFLIQYYNGEERAKGNILERFSAQQFPDLHSELNLSSLELGDSALYFCASSGGPQRTDTQYFGPGTRLTVL.

Comments on this clonotype: The junction does not match germline at one end; this may be a read error. The chain is built from TRBV2 and TRBJ2-2, with 10 bases that match TRBD1. The CDR3 sequence is 11 residues long. The germline V gene has CDR1 SNHLY and CDR2 FYNNEI. CDR3 amino acids: CASSESGTGVF. The CDR3 DNA reads as TGTGCCAGCAGTGAAAGCGGGACAGGGGTTTTT.

V and J are TRBV27 and TRBJ2-2; 7 bases are a match to TRBD1. With 4 bases clipped from V and 4 bases from J, the junction kept 6 bases outside the gene matches. The length of the CDR3 is 15 residues. Germline V gene data show CDR1 as MNHEY and CDR2 as SMNVEV (reference sequence). The DNA for the CDR3 is TGTGCCAGCAGTTCAAGACAGGGCCTCACCGGGGAGCTGTTTTTT. It codes for CASSSRQGLTGELFF.

The genes are TRBV29-1 and TRBJ1-1; D possibly corresponds to TRBD1 (5 bases). In germline, CDR1 is SQVTM, CDR2 ANQGSEA. V was pared by 4 bases and J by 3 bases, with 12 bases between. CDR3 length: 13 residues. CDR3 protein: CSVAGGGDTEAFF. The CDR3 DNA sequence: TGCAGCGTTGCGGGGGGTGGAGACACTGAAGCTTTCTTT.